The clone carrying this T cell receptor beta chain was counted once. This specimen comes from a study of cytomegalovirus exposure and HLA in healthy donors. The wider study: When 398 donors were genotyped, roughly 82% of them were found to fall in the Caucasian-associated ancestry cluster.

The length of the CDR3 is 14 residues. V was shortened by 6 bases and J by 0 bases, with 11 bases between the two germline ends. Germline CDR1 and CDR2: MNHEY and SMNVEV (reference sequence). Use of 60 Vbeta and 13 Jbeta primers characterized the PCR. TCRdb's copy holds only in-frame clones and misses some; the assay was immunoSEQ multiplex PCR. This sample has about 71,000 clones; less than 75% occur once, and the top ten carry 7.6%. At collection, donors were nominally healthy, but unrecorded immune exposures were probable. Sequencing was carried out using PBMCs. The receptor was isolated from a man in his forties in good health and CMV-seropositive. This chain uses TRBV27 with TRBJ1-1, with D possibly TRBD1 on 5 matching bases. The DNA of the CDR3 is TGTGCCAGCAGCCCCGGGGGACTGAACACTGAAGCTTTCTTT. Translated, it gives CASSPGGLNTEAFF.